This entry describes one TCR beta chain. What this receptor recognizes is not known. No quality values exist for individual bases; no much larger clone is one base distant. The germline V gene sets CDR1 to SGDLS and CDR2 to YYNGEE. There are 15 amino acids in the CDR3, from cysteine to phenylalanine inclusive. CDR3 DNA is the only sequence kept; it has 45 bases, read in frame from the first base. Clipping removes 2 bases from V and 6 bases from J, with 6 as the unmatched junction base count. The data are from a study of T cell repertoires and Cas9 in healthy adults (dated by TCRdb to 2017 to 2018). A note on the overall study: Multi-effector potency, cytotoxicity and lineage determination within the CD4 and CD8 compartments were characterized for SpCas9-reactive T cells. This study looked at whether people already carry T cell immunity to the Streptococcus pyogenes Cas9 nuclease (SpCas9), the enzyme used in CRISPR gene editing. General findings and caveats noted by the study authors: Proliferation and function of SpCas9-reactive effector T cells were reported to be mitigated in vitro by SpCas9-reactive regulatory T cells.

Donors were healthy humans. Library preparation employed the immunoSEQ multiplex PCR assay. TCRdb obtained this table from immuneACCESS and retained in-frame rearrangements with V and J assigned. These tables miss some clones; where compared with another copy, unresolved V genes account for less than half of the shortfall, and the remainder is unexplained. In this sample the table shows more than 12,000 clones, approximately 88% of which occur a single time. Approximately 2.1% of the sample comes from the top ten. Material: Tregs (CD4+, CD25+, CD127-, CD137-, CD154-) from PBMCs; culture status not recorded. This receptor was identified in a human donor in good health. The rearranged segments are TRBV9 and TRBJ2-2; 8 nucleotides in the junction match TRBD1. The sequenced DNA: TGTGCCAGCAGCGTGAGGACAGGGAGTGCCGGGGAGCTGTTTTTT. The translation is CASSVRTGSAGELFF.